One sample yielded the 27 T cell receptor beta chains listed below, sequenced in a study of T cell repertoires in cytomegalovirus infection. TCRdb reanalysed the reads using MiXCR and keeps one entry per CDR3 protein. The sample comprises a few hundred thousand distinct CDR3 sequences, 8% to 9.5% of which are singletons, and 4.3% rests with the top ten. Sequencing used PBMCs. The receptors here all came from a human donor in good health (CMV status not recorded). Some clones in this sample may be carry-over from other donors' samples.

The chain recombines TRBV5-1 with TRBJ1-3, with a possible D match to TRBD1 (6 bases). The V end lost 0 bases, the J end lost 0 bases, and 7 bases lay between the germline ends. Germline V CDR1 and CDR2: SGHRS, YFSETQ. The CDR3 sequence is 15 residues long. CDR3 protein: CASSLEGGSGNTIYF. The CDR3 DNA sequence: TGCGCCAGCAGCTTGGAGGGGGGCTCTGGAAACACCATATATTTT.

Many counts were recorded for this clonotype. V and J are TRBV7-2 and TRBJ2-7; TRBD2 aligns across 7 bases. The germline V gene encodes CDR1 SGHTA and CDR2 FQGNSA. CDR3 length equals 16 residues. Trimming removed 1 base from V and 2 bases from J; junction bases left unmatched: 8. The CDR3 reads CASSLVGPGLPYEQYF. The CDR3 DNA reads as TGTGCCAGCAGCTTAGTAGGCCCGGGACTACCCTACGAGCAGTACTTC.

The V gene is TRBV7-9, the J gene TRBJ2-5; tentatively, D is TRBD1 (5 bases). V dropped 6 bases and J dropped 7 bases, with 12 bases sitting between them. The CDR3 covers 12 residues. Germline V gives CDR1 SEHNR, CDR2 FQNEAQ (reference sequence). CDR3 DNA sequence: TGTGCCAGCAGTCTCCCCGACAGGACCCAGTACTTC. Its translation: CASSLPDRTQYF.

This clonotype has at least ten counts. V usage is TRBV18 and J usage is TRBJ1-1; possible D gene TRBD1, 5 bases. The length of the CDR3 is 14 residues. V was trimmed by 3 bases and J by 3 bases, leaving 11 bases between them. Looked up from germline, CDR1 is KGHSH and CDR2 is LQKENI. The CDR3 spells CASSPIGAHTEAFF. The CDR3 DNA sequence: TGTGCCAGCTCACCGATCGGGGCTCACACTGAAGCTTTCTTT.

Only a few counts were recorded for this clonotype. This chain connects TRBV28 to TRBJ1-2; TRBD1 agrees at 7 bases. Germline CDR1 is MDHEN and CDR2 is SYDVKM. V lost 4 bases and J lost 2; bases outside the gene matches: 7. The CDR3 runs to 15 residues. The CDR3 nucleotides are TGTGCCAGCAGTTCCACCGGGACAGCCAACTATGGCTACACCTTC. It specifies CASSSTGTANYGYTF.

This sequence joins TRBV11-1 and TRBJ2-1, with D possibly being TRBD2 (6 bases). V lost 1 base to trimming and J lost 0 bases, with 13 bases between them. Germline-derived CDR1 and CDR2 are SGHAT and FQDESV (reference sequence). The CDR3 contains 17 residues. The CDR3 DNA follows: TGTGCCAGCAGCTTAGAGCTGGCGGGGTCCTCCTACAATGAGCAGTTCTTC. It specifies CASSLELAGSSYNEQFF.

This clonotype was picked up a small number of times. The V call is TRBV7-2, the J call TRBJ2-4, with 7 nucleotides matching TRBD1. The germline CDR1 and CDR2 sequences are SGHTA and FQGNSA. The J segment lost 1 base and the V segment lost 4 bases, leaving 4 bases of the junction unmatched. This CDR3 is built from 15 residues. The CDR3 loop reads CASSSQGMAKNIQYF. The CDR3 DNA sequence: TGTGCCAGCAGCTCACAGGGGATGGCCAAAAACATTCAGTACTTC.

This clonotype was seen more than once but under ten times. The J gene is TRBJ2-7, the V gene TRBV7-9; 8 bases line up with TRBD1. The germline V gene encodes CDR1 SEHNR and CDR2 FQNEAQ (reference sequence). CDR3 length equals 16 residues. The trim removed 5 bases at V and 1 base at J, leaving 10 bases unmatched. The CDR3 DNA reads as TGTGCCAGCAGCATGGAGGGGCAGGGGGCTTCCTACGAGCAGTACTTC. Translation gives CASSMEGQGASYEQYF.

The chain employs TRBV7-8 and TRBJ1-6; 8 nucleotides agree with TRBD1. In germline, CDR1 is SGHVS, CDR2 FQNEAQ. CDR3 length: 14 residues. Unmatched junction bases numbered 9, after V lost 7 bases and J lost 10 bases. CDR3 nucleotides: TGTGCCAGCACCTCACAGGGGGGAACCTCACCCCTCCACTTT. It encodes CASTSQGGTSPLHF.

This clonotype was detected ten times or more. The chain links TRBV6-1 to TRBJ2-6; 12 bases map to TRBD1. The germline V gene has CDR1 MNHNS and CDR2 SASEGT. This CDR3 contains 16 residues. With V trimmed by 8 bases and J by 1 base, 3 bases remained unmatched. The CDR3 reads CASGTGGASGANVLTF. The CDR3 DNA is TGTGCCAGCGGGACAGGGGGCGCTTCTGGGGCCAACGTCCTGACTTTC.

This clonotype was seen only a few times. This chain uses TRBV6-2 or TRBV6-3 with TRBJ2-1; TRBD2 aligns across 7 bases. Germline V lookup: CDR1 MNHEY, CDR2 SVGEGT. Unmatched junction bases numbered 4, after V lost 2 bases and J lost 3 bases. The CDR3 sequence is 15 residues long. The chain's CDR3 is CASSYGRGDYNEQFF. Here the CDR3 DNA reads TGTGCCAGCAGTTACGGGAGGGGTGACTACAATGAGCAGTTCTTC.

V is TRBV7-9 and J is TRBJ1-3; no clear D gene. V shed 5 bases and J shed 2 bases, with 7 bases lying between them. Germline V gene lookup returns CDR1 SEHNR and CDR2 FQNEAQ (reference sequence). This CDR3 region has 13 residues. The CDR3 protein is CASSPWTGNTIYF. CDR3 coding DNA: TGTGCCAGCAGCCCATGGACTGGAAACACCATATATTTT.

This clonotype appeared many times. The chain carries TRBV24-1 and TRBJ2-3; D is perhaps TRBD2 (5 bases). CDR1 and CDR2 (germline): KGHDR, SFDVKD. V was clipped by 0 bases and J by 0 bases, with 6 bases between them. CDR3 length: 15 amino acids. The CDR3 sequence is CATSDLGGSTDTQYF. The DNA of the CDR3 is TGTGCCACCAGTGATTTGGGCGGGAGCACAGATACGCAGTATTTT.

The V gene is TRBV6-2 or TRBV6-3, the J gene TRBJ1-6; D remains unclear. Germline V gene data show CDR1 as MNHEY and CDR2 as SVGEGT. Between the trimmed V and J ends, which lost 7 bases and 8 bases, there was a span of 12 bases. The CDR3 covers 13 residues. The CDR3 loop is CASTVQGHSPLHF. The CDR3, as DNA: TGTGCCAGCACCGTACAAGGGCATTCACCCCTCCACTTT.

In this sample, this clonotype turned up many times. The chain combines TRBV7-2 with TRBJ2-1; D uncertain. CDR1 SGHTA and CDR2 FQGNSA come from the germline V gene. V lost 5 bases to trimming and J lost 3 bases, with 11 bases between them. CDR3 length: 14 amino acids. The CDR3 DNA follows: TGTGCCAGCAGCCCACGCACAAACTACAATGAGCAGTTCTTC. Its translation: CASSPRTNYNEQFF.

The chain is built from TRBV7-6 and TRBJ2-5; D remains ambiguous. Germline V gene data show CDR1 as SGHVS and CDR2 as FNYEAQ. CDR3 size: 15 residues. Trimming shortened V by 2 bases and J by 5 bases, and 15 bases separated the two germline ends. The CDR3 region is CASSLYLSLLETQYF. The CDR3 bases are TGTGCCAGCAGCTTATATTTAAGCCTTCTGGAGACCCAGTACTTC.

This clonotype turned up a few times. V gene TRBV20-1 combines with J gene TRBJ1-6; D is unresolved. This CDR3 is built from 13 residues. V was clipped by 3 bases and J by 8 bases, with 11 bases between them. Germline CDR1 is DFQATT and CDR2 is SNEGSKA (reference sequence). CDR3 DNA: TGCAGTGCTAGTTGGCAGGAGGATTCACCCCTCCACTTT. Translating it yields CSASWQEDSPLHF.

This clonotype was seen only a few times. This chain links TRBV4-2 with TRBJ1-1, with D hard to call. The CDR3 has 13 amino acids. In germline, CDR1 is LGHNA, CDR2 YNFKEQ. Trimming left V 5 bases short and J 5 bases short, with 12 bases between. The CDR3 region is CASSAGPWTEAFF. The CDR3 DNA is TGTGCCAGCAGCGCCGGGCCGTGGACTGAAGCTTTCTTT.

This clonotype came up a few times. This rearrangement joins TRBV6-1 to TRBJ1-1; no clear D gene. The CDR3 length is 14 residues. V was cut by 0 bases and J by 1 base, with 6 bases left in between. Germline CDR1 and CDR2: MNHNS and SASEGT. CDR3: CASSEARRNTEAFF. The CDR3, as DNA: TGTGCCAGCAGTGAAGCTAGACGGAACACTGAAGCTTTCTTT.

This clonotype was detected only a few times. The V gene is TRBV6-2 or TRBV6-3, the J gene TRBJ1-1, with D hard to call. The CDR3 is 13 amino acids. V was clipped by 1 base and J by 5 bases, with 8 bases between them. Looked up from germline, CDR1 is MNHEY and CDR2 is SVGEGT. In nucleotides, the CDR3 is TGTGCCAGCAGTTACTATATCCAGACTGAAGCTTTCTTT. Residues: CASSYYIQTEAFF.

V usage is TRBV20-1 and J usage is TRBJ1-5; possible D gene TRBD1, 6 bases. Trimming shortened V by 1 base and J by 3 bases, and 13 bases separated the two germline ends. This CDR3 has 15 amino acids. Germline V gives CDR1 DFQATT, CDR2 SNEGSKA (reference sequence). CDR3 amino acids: CSARVPGGINQPQHF. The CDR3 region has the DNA TGCAGTGCTAGAGTCCCTGGGGGCATCAATCAGCCCCAGCATTTT.

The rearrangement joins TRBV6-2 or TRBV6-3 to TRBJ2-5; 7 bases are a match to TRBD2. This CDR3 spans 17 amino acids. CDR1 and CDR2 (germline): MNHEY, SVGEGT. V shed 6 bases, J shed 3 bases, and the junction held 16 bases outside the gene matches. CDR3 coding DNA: TGTGCCAGCAGCTCCGTTAGGGGAGGGCCCTGGAAAGAGACCCAGTACTTC. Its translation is CASSSVRGGPWKETQYF.

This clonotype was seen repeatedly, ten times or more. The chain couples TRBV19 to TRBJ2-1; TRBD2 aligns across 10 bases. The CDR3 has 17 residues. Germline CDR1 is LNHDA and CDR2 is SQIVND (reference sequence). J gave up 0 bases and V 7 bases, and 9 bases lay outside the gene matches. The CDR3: CASTPSASGSSYNEQFF. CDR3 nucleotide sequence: TGTGCCAGTACCCCTTCGGCTAGCGGGAGCTCCTACAATGAGCAGTTCTTC.

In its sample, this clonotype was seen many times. CDR3 sequence: CASSSGLAGPYNEQFF. The CDR3 DNA reads TGTGCCAGCAGCTCGGGACTAGCGGGCCCCTACAATGAGCAGTTCTTC. The chain is built from TRBV7-2 and TRBJ2-1; TRBD2 matches 12 bases. J lost 2 bases, V lost 4 bases, and 3 bases had no gene match. CDR1 is SGHTA and CDR2 is FQGNSA in the germline V gene. This CDR3 has 16 amino acids. Complete variable domain (other parts from reference TRBV7-2 and TRBJ2-1): GAGVSQSPSNKVTEKGKDVELRCDPISGHTALYWYRQSLGQGLEFLIYFQGNSAPDKSGLPSDRFSAERTGGSVSTLTIQRTQQEDSAVYLCASSSGLAGPYNEQFFGPGTRLTVL.

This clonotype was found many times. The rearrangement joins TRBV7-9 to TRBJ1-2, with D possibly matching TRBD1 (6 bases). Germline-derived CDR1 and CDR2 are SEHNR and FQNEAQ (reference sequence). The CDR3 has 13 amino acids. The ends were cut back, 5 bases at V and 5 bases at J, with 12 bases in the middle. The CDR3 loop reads CASSPRDIYGYTF. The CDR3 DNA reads TGTGCCAGCAGCCCCCGGGACATTTATGGCTACACCTTC.

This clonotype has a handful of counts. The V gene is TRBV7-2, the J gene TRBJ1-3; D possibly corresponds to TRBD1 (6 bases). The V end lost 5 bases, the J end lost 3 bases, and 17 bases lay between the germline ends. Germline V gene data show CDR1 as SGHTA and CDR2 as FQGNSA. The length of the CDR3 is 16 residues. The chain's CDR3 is CASSPQGPGLGNTIYF. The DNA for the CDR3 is TGTGCCAGCAGCCCCCAGGGGCCCGGCCTTGGAAACACCATATATTTT.

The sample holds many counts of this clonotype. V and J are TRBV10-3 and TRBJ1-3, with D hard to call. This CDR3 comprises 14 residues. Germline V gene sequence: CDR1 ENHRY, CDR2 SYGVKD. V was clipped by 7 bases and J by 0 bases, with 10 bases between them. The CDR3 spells CAIKAGPSGNTIYF. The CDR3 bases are TGTGCCATCAAAGCCGGTCCCTCTGGAAACACCATATATTTT.